There are many counts of the clone carrying this TCR beta chain. The antigen is unknown. Using its own MiXCR run on the reads, TCRdb lists one record per CDR3 protein. The repertoire holds around 350,000 distinct CDR3 sequences, with around 18% as singletons. This sample is drawn from a study of T cell repertoires in cytomegalovirus infection. Overall study results and limits: There were carriers of CMV plus the relevant HLA, and cumulative public TCR beta family frequency identified them. The ex vivo response showed dominance by HLA-C-restricted CMV-specific TCR beta clonotypes.

Losses at the gene ends were 1 base for V and 5 bases for J; bases not matched to a gene: 6. The CDR3 loop spans 15 amino acids. The germline gives CDR1 SGHTA, CDR2 FQGNSA. The specimen sequenced was PBMCs. The source of this sequence is a human donor in good health (CMV status not recorded). Some clones in this sample may be carry-over from other donors' samples. The J gene is TRBJ2-7, the V gene TRBV7-2; 9 nucleotides agree with TRBD2. Here the CDR3 DNA reads TGTGCCAGCAGCTTAGATGCGGGAGGGTTCGACGAGCAGTACTTC. Translated, it gives CASSLDAGGFDEQYF.